This is a list of T cell receptor beta chains from one sample in a study of T cell responses to AZD1222 COVID-19 vaccine. Measured with immunoSEQ multiplex PCR; TCRdb has only the in-frame clones, and not every one. The sample has about 180,000 clones, approximately 86% seen once. Material: peripheral blood, obtained 28 days after the second AZD1222 dose. The receptors come from an adult who received the AZD1222 COVID-19 vaccine. Each CDR3 is given with its conserved first and last residue. The D gene is left open where the match is weak. Clone size, where shown, is once, few, many, or a class for clones that have expanded.

d_gene: .
abundance: .
j_gene: TRBJ2-1
v_gene: TRBV28
CDR3nt: TGTGCCAGCAGTCAAGGAGGGTTCGGGTACAATGAGCAGTTCTTC
CDR3aa: CASSQGGFGYNEQFF

d_gene: TRBD1
abundance: .
j_gene: TRBJ2-7
v_gene: TRBV4-1
CDR3nt: TGCGCCAGCAGCCAGGGGATAGACAGGGCAGGTCGGGAGCAGTACTTC
CDR3aa: CASSQGIDRAGREQYF

d_gene: TRBD2
abundance: .
j_gene: TRBJ2-3
v_gene: TRBV4-2
CDR3nt: TGTGCCAGCAGCCTCCCTAAGGGCGGGGGGGACACAGATACGCAGTATTTT
CDR3aa: CASSLPKGGGDTDTQYF

d_gene: TRBD2
abundance: .
j_gene: TRBJ2-1
v_gene: TRBV5-1
CDR3nt: TGCGCCAGCAGCTTGGTTCGGCGGGGGGCGGGCAATGAGCAGTTCTTC
CDR3aa: CASSLVRRGAGNEQFF

d_gene: .
abundance: few
j_gene: TRBJ2-5
v_gene: TRBV29-1
CDR3nt: TGCAGCGTCAGGGCCTGGATGGAGACCCAGTACTTC
CDR3aa: CSVRAWMETQYF

d_gene: .
abundance: .
j_gene: TRBJ2-7
v_gene: TRBV5-6
CDR3nt: TGTGCCAGCAGCTTGGGGGCGCACCTAGTTAGGGAGCAGTACTTC
CDR3aa: CASSLGAHLVREQYF

d_gene: .
abundance: .
j_gene: TRBJ2-2
v_gene: TRBV18
CDR3nt: TGTGCCAGCTCCTGGGCGGGCGACACCGGGGAGCTGTTTTTT
CDR3aa: CASSWAGDTGELFF

d_gene: .
abundance: .
j_gene: TRBJ1-1
v_gene: TRBV6-5
CDR3nt: TGTGCCAGCAGAGTTCGGGGTTACGGTGAAGCTTTCTTT
CDR3aa: CASRVRGYGEAFF

d_gene: .
abundance: .
j_gene: TRBJ1-2
v_gene: TRBV6-5
CDR3nt: TGTGCCAGCAGTTACTCCCTGCCAGGGGCCGGAGGCTACACCTTC
CDR3aa: CASSYSLPGAGGYTF

d_gene: TRBD2
abundance: .
j_gene: TRBJ2-7
v_gene: TRBV5-4
CDR3nt: TGTGCCAGCAGCTACTCCGGGCGGGGAGGGTCCTCCTACGAGCAGTACTTC
CDR3aa: CASSYSGRGGSSYEQYF

d_gene: .
abundance: .
j_gene: TRBJ1-1
v_gene: TRBV11-3
CDR3nt: TGTGCCAGCAGCTTAGGGTCAGGGCCGTATACTGAAGCTTTCTTT
CDR3aa: CASSLGSGPYTEAFF

d_gene: .
abundance: .
j_gene: TRBJ1-6
v_gene: TRBV5-8
CDR3nt: TGTGCCAGCAGCTTGGCGGGTCAGTTTGATCCCCTCCACTTT
CDR3aa: CASSLAGQFDPLHF

d_gene: .
abundance: .
j_gene: TRBJ1-2
v_gene: TRBV6-6
CDR3nt: TGTGCCAGCACCAAGGCGGACTCATTAGGGGGCTACACCTTC
CDR3aa: CASTKADSLGGYTF

d_gene: .
abundance: .
j_gene: TRBJ2-7
v_gene: TRBV7-9
CDR3nt: TGTGCCAGCAGCTCGTCGAGTCCGGGACTCCCCTTTGTTCGGGAGCAGTACTTC
CDR3aa: CASSSSSPGLPFVREQYF